The 28 T cell receptor beta chains listed next were all sequenced from one sample in a study of control samples from healthy donors and cancer patients. Libraries were prepared by immunoSEQ multiplex PCR; TCRdb keeps only in-frame clonotypes and omits some of them. The table shows around 130,000 clones, with roughly 90% occurring only once. Source material: PBMCs. These receptors originate from a man aged 50 to 59 with head and neck cancer.

The V gene is TRBV7-9, the J gene TRBJ1-2; weak D call: TRBD1 (5 bases). The CDR3 has 14 amino acids. The germline V gene has CDR1 SEHNR and CDR2 FQNEAQ (reference sequence). V gave up 2 bases and J gave up 4 bases, with 11 bases separating them. The CDR3 protein is CASSLSGEIYGYTF. The CDR3 DNA reads as TGTGCCAGCAGCTTATCGGGGGAGATCTATGGCTACACCTTC. Full variable domain (outside the CDR3, taken from reference TRBV7-9 and TRBJ1-2): DTGVSQNPRHKITKRGQNVTFRCDPISEHNRLYWYRQTLGQGPEFLTYFQNEAQLEKSRLLSDRFSAERPKGSFSTLEIQRTEQGDSAMYLCASSLSGEIYGYTFGSGTRLTVV.

The chain is built from TRBV4-1 and TRBJ2-7; 7 bases are shared with TRBD1. The CDR3 loop spans 13 amino acids. Losses at the gene ends were 4 bases for V and 3 bases for J; bases not matched to a gene: 3. Germline CDR1 and CDR2: MGHRA and YSYEKL. CDR3 protein: CASSPRDSYEQYF. CDR3 in DNA: TGCGCCAGCAGCCCTAGGGACAGCTACGAGCAGTACTTC.

A note on this clone: A read error may account for a junction end that differs from germline. This rearrangement joins TRBV18 to TRBJ2-7; 10 nucleotides agree with TRBD1. Germline V CDR1 and CDR2: KGHSH, LQKENI. The CDR3 loop spans 11 amino acids. Here the CDR3 reads CASSPGQGQNF. The CDR3 DNA sequence: TGTGCCAGCTCACCGGGACAGGGGCAAAACTTC. The variable domain in full, with the rest retrieved from reference TRBV18 and TRBJ2-7, is NAGVMQNPRHLVRRRGQEARLRCSPMKGHSHVYWYRQLPEEGLKFMVYLQKENIIDESGMPKERFSAEFPKEGPSILRIQQVVRGDSAAYFCASSPGQGQNFGPGTRLTVT.

This chain connects TRBV14 to TRBJ2-3; D is perhaps TRBD1 or TRBD2 (5 bases each). The V gene lost 1 base and the J gene lost 10 bases, with 9 bases spanning the gap. The CDR3 covers 12 residues. Germline V gene data show CDR1 as SGHDN and CDR2 as FVKESK. Written as DNA, the CDR3 is TGTGCCAGCAGCCAAGTGACGGGGCCGCAGTATTTT. Its translation is CASSQVTGPQYF.

The chain uses TRBV5-1 and TRBJ2-1; the D is unclear. The V and J ends lost 2 bases and 0 bases respectively, with 9 bases between them. The CDR3 length is 15 residues. The V gene's germline CDR1 is SGHRS and CDR2 YFSETQ. The CDR3 sequence: CASSLQQSSYNEQFF. The CDR3 DNA sequence: TGCGCCAGCAGCTTACAGCAGAGCTCCTACAATGAGCAGTTCTTC.

The gene calls are TRBV5-5 and TRBJ2-7; maybe TRBD1 (5 bases). Germline CDR1 SGHKS, CDR2 YYEKEE (reference sequence). This CDR3 comprises 15 residues. The ends were cut back, 0 bases at V and 6 bases at J, with 16 bases in the middle. The CDR3 loop is CASSLEGRVFSEQYF. The CDR3 DNA follows: TGTGCCAGCAGCTTGGAGGGCAGGGTGTTCTCCGAGCAGTACTTC. The complete variable domain, with remaining parts taken from reference TRBV5-5 and TRBJ2-7, reads DAGVTQSPTHLIKTRGQQVTLRCSPISGHKSVSWYQQVLGQGPQFIFQYYEKEERGRGNFPDRFSARQFPNYSSELNVNALLLGDSALYLCASSLEGRVFSEQYFGPGTRLTVT.

This clone was picked up one time. V gene TRBV2 combines with J gene TRBJ1-3; tentative D call: TRBD1 (5 bases). This CDR3 contains 14 residues. V was pared by 6 bases and J by 4 bases, with 13 bases between. Germline loops: CDR1 SNHLY, CDR2 FYNNEI. In DNA, the CDR3 is TGTGCCAGCAGGCGGGGGGGAGACGGAAACACCATATATTTT. The encoded protein is CASRRGGDGNTIYF.

The chain employs TRBV11-2 and TRBJ1-1; D remains ambiguous. Germline CDR1 and CDR2: SGHAT and FQNNGV. The CDR3 has 13 amino acids. Trimming took 5 bases from V and 10 from J, leaving 17 bases between them. CDR3 DNA: TGTGCCAGCAGCCCCGGACGGCCTCCTCTAGCTTTCTTT. As protein: CASSPGRPPLAFF.

The rearrangement joins TRBV6-1 to TRBJ2-4; TRBD2 matches at 7 bases. The CDR3 consists of 13 residues. Germline V gives CDR1 MNHNS, CDR2 SASEGT. J gave up 9 bases and V 2 bases, and 4 bases lay outside the gene matches. Written as DNA, the CDR3 is TGTGCCAGCAGTGAACGTTGGGAGGGCATTCAGTACTTC. Protein product: CASSERWEGIQYF.

The rearrangement links TRBV6-5 to TRBJ1-1, with D uncertain. The CDR3 consists of 13 residues. Between the trimmed V and J ends, which lost 2 bases and 1 base, there was a span of 5 bases. CDR1 and CDR2 from the germline V gene are MNHEY and SVGAGI. The chain's CDR3 is CASSYRPNTEAFF. CDR3 DNA: TGTGCCAGCAGTTACAGACCGAACACTGAAGCTTTCTTT.

The V call is TRBV5-1, the J call TRBJ1-4; possible D gene TRBD1, 6 bases. The CDR3 runs to 16 residues. Germline loops: CDR1 SGHRS, CDR2 YFSETQ. Trimming removed 5 bases from V and 7 bases from J, with 21 bases in between. The CDR3 here is CASRFGQNGSGEKLFF. The CDR3 region has the DNA TGCGCCAGCAGGTTCGGACAGAACGGATCTGGTGAAAAACTGTTTTTT. The full variable domain, in which reference TRBV5-1 and TRBJ1-4 provide the parts outside the CDR3, is KAGVTQTPRYLIKTRGQQVTLSCSPISGHRSVSWYQQTPGQGLQFLFEYFSETQRNKGNFPGRFSGRQFSNSRSEMNVSTLELGDSALYLCASRFGQNGSGEKLFFGSGTQLSVL.

The chain is built from TRBV7-9 and TRBJ1-3; D not resolved. CDR1 and CDR2 from the germline V gene are SEHNR and FQNEAQ (reference sequence). The CDR3 sequence is 15 residues long. V lost 1 base, J lost 0 bases, and 7 bases lay in between. CDR3 residues: CASSLGSVSGNTIYF. In DNA form, the CDR3 reads TGTGCCAGCAGCTTAGGGTCAGTCTCTGGAAACACCATATATTTT.

This chain joins TRBV30 and TRBJ2-5, with D tentatively TRBD1 (5 bases). CDR1 and CDR2 from the germline V gene are GTSNPN and SVGIG (reference sequence). The CDR3 runs to 12 residues. The germline V and J ends were trimmed by 1 base and 5 bases, with 8 bases remaining between them. The DNA of the CDR3 is TGTGCCTGGAGTGGCCAGGGTGAGACCCAGTACTTC. This encodes CAWSGQGETQYF.

The V and J genes are TRBV3-1 (or the pseudogene TRBV3-2) and TRBJ1-2; 7 nucleotides align to TRBD1. CDR1 and CDR2 (germline): LGHDT, YNNKEL (reference sequence). V lost 0 bases and J lost 8; bases outside the gene matches: 12. This CDR3 region has 16 residues. CDR3 DNA sequence: TGTGCCAGCAGCCAAGATCCCAGGGGGGTTTTCGGCGGCTACACCTTC. The encoded protein is CASSQDPRGVFGGYTF.

V is TRBV11-2 and J is TRBJ2-1; possibly TRBD1 for D (6 bases). The CDR3 contains 13 residues. V was pared by 5 bases and J by 5 bases, with 10 bases between. Germline loops: CDR1 SGHAT, CDR2 FQNNGV. In DNA, the CDR3 is TGTGCCAGCAGCGCCAACAGGGACAATGAGCAGTTCTTC. Its translation: CASSANRDNEQFF.

V is TRBV11-2 and J is TRBJ1-5; 10 bases align to TRBD1. The CDR3 consists of 15 residues. Germline assignment: CDR1 SGHAT and CDR2 FQNNGV. The ends lost 4 bases at V and 7 bases at J; junction bases unmatched: 7. Here the CDR3 DNA reads TGTGCCAGCAGCTCCGGGACAGGGGTACGGCAGCCCCAGCATTTT. Protein sequence: CASSSGTGVRQPQHF.

This chain uses TRBV5-8 with TRBJ2-1; TRBD2 matches at 10 bases. Unmatched junction bases numbered 7, after V lost 1 base and J lost 3 bases. Per the germline V gene, CDR1 is SGHTS and CDR2 is YDEGEE. The CDR3 consists of 17 residues. The CDR3 nucleotides read TGTGCCAGCAGCTTGAGGGCTAGCGGGAGTTTCTACAATGAGCAGTTCTTC. Encoded protein: CASSLRASGSFYNEQFF. The full variable domain, its missing parts supplied by reference TRBV5-8 and TRBJ2-1, is EAGVTQSPTHLIKTRGQQATLRCSPISGHTSVYWYQQALGLGLQFLLWYDEGEERNRGNFPPRFSGRQFPNYSSELNVNALELEDSALYLCASSLRASGSFYNEQFFGPGTRLTVL.

By sample fraction, this clone is medium-sized (0.01 to 0.1%). This sequence joins TRBV7-8 and TRBJ2-1; TRBD2 might be the D (11 bases). The germline gives CDR1 SGHVS, CDR2 FQNEAQ. Trimming left V 7 bases short and J 8 bases short, with 18 bases between. The CDR3 spans 14 residues. The CDR3 loop is CASTSGGTGDEQFF. The CDR3, as DNA: TGTGCCAGCACTAGCGGGGGGACAGGGGATGAGCAGTTCTTC. The full variable domain, rest sourced from reference TRBV7-8 and TRBJ2-1, is GAGVSQSPRYKVAKRGQDVALRCDPISGHVSLFWYQQALGQGPEFLTYFQNEAQLDKSGLPSDRFFAERPEGSVSTLKIQRTQQEDSAVYLCASTSGGTGDEQFFGPGTRLTVL.

The rearrangement links TRBV11-2 to TRBJ2-3; 10 nucleotides agree with TRBD2. The germline CDR1 and CDR2 sequences are SGHAT and FQNNGV. V lost 0 bases and J lost 0; bases outside the gene matches: 3. CDR3 length: 17 amino acids. CDR3 DNA: TGTGCCAGCAGCTTAGAAGCAGCGGGGGGGAGCACAGATACGCAGTATTTT. It codes for CASSLEAAGGSTDTQYF.

The chain couples TRBV3-1 (or the pseudogene TRBV3-2) to TRBJ2-3; D remains ambiguous. The V end lost 4 bases, the J end lost 1 base, and 9 bases lay between the germline ends. Germline values: CDR1 LGHDT, CDR2 YNNKEL (reference sequence). The length of the CDR3 is 14 residues. The CDR3 bases are TGTGCCAGCAGCCGAGGTGTAGGCACAGATACGCAGTATTTT. Translation: CASSRGVGTDTQYF.

The rearrangement uses TRBV28 and TRBJ1-5, with 10 nucleotides matching TRBD1. Trimming cost V 5 bases and J 6 bases; bases outside gene matches: 10. Germline V CDR1 and CDR2: MDHEN, SYDVKM. CDR3 size: 16 residues. CDR3 DNA: TGTGCCAGCAGTCGGGACAGGGGATTAGTCGGTCAGCCCCAGCATTTT. It translates to CASSRDRGLVGQPQHF.

On this clone itself: Other nucleotide sequences in the sample specify the same CDR3. The chain is built from TRBV5-1 and TRBJ2-5; 11 nucleotides match TRBD2. CDR1 is SGHRS, CDR2 YFSETQ, per germline. Losses at the gene ends were 4 bases for V and 4 bases for J; bases not matched to a gene: 3. This CDR3 has 14 residues. The CDR3 is CASSLAGGRETQYF. Here the CDR3 DNA reads TGCGCCAGCAGCCTAGCGGGAGGACGAGAGACCCAGTACTTC.

This chain uses TRBV27 with TRBJ2-5; D is unresolved. The germline V gene encodes CDR1 MNHEY and CDR2 SMNVEV (reference sequence). Trimming stripped 4 bases from V and 2 bases from J, with 8 bases between. The CDR3 consists of 13 residues. Here the CDR3 reads CASSYSGQETQYF. The DNA for the CDR3 is TGTGCCAGCAGTTATTCCGGACAAGAGACCCAGTACTTC.

V usage is TRBV6-5 and J usage is TRBJ2-2; TRBD2 is a possible D gene (5 bases). From germline, CDR1 is MNHEY and CDR2 SVGAGI. The V end lost 6 bases, the J end lost 5 bases, and 13 bases lay between the germline ends. The CDR3 is 14 residues long. In DNA form, the CDR3 reads TGTGCCAGCAGCGTCGAGGGTGGGACCGGGGAGCTGTTTTTT. Its protein is CASSVEGGTGELFF.

The chain combines TRBV2 with TRBJ2-1, with TRBD1 matching over 8 bases. Looked up from germline, CDR1 is SNHLY and CDR2 is FYNNEI. This CDR3 has 12 amino acids. Germline trimming cut 5 bases from V and 7 bases from J; bases unmatched to any gene: 1. CDR3 region: CASSTGGNEQFF. CDR3 nucleotide sequence: TGTGCCAGCAGTACAGGGGGAAATGAGCAGTTCTTC.

The CDR3 DNA follows: TGTGCCAGCAGTTACTCGACCGGCAATGAGCAGTTCTTC. This encodes CASSYSTGNEQFF. V is TRBV6-6 and J is TRBJ2-1, with D uncertain. V lost 0 bases, J lost 6 bases, and 6 bases lay in between. The V gene's germline CDR1 is MNHNY and CDR2 SVGAGI (reference sequence). The CDR3 contains 13 residues.

The J gene is TRBJ2-1, the V gene TRBV7-2; 8 bases are shared with TRBD2. The CDR3 is made up of 16 amino acids. V shed 1 base and J 7 bases; nucleotides not matched to a gene: 9. Germline CDR1 and CDR2: SGHTA and FQGNSA. This CDR3 reads CASSLEGGLGRNEQFF. DNA of the CDR3: TGTGCCAGCAGCTTAGAGGGGGGACTAGGTCGGAATGAGCAGTTCTTC.

The rearrangement links TRBV28 to TRBJ2-2; 8 bases align to TRBD2. Germline values: CDR1 MDHEN, CDR2 SYDVKM. The CDR3 has 16 amino acids. The ends lost 4 bases at V and 0 bases at J; junction bases unmatched: 4. The CDR3 loop reads CASSSLAGTNTGELFF. DNA of the CDR3: TGTGCCAGCAGTTCTTTAGCGGGAACGAACACCGGGGAGCTGTTTTTT.